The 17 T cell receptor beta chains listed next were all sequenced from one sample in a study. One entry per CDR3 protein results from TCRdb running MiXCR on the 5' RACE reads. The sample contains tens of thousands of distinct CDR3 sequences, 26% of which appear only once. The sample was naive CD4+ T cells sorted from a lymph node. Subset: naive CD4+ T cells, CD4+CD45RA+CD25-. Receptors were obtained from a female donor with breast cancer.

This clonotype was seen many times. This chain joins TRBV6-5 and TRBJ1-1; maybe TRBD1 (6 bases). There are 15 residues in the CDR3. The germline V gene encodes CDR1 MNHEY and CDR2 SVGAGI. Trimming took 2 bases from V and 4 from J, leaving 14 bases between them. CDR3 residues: CASSYGGPTRTEAFF. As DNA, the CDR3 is TGTGCCAGCAGTTACGGGGGCCCAACCCGCACTGAAGCTTTCTTT.

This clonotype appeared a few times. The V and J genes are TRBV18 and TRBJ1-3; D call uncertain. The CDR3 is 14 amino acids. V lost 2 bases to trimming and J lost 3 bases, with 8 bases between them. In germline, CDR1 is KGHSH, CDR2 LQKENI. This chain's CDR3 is CASSPSASGNTIYF. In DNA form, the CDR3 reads TGTGCCAGCTCACCATCGGCAAGTGGAAACACCATATATTTT.

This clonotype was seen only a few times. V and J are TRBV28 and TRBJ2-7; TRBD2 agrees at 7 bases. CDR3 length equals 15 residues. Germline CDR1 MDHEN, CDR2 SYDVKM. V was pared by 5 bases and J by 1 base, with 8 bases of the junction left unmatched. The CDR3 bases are TGTGCCAGCAGTATGGTACGGGGAGGGTCCTACGAGCAGTACTTC. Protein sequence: CASSMVRGGSYEQYF.

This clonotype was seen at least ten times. The CDR3 region has the DNA TGTGCCAGCAGTGAAGGACTAGCGGAAAGCACAGATACGCAGTATTTT. It translates to CASSEGLAESTDTQYF. This chain links TRBV2 with TRBJ2-3; 9 bases match TRBD2. The trim removed 1 base at V and 0 bases at J, leaving 2 bases unmatched. Germline V gene data show CDR1 as SNHLY and CDR2 as FYNNEI. CDR3 length equals 16 residues.

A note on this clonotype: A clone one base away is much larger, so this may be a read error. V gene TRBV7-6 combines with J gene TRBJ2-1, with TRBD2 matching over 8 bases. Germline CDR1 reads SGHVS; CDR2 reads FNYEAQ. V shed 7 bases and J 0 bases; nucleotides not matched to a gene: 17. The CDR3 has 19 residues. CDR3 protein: CASNYRAGGSGGSYNEQFF. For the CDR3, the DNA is TGTGCCAGCAACTATCGGGCTGGGGGAAGCGGGGGCTCCTACAATGAGCAGTTCTTC.

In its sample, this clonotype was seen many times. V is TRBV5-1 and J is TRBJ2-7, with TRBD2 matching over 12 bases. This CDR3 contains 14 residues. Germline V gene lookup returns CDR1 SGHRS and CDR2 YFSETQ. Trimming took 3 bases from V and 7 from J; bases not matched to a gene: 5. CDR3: CASSSTSGSLEQYF. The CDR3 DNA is TGCGCCAGCAGCTCGACTAGCGGGAGCCTTGAGCAGTACTTC.

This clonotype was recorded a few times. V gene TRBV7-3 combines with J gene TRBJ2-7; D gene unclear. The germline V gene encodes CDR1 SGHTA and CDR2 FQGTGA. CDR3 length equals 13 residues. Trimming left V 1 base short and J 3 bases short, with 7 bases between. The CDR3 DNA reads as TGTGCCAGCAGCTTAAAGGCAGGCTACGAGCAGTACTTC. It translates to CASSLKAGYEQYF.

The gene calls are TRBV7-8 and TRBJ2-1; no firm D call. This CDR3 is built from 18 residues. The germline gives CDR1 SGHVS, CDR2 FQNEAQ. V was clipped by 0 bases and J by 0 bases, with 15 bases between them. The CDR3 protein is CASSLAGIGPSSYNEQFF. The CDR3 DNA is TGTGCCAGCAGCTTAGCGGGGATAGGGCCAAGCTCCTACAATGAGCAGTTCTTC. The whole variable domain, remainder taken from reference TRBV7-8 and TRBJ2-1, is GAGVSQSPRYKVAKRGQDVALRCDPISGHVSLFWYQQALGQGPEFLTYFQNEAQLDKSGLPSDRFFAERPEGSVSTLKIQRTQQEDSAVYLCASSLAGIGPSSYNEQFFGPGTRLTVL.

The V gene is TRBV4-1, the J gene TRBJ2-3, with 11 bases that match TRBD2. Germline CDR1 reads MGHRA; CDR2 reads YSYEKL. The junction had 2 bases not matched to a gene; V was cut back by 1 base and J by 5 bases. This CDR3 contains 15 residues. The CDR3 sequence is CASSQGLAGRDTQYF. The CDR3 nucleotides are TGCGCCAGCAGCCAAGGACTAGCGGGACGAGATACGCAGTATTTT.

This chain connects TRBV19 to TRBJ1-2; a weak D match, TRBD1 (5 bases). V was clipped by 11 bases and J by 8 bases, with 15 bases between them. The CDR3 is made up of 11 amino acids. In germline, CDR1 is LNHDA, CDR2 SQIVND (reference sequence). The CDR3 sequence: CASWGGSGYTF. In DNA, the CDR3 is TGTGCCTCCTGGGGGGGGAGCGGCTACACCTTC.

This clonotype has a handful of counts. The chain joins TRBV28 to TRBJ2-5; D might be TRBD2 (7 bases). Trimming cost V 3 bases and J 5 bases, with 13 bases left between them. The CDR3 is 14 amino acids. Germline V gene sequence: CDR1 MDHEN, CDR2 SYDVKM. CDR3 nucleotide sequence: TGTGCCAGCAGTTTGGGGGGGCCCGTGGAGACCCAGTACTTC. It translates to CASSLGGPVETQYF.

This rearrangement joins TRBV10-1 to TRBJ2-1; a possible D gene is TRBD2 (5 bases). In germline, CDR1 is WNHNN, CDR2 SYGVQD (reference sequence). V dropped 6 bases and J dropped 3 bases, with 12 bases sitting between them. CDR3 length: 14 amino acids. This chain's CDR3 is CASSRDPFYNEQFF. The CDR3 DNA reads TGCGCCAGCAGCCGGGATCCTTTCTACAATGAGCAGTTCTTC.

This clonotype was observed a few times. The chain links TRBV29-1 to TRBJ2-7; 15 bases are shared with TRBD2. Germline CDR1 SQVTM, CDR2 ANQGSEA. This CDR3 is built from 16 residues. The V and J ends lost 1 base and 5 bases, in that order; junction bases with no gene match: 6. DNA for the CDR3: TGCAGCGTTGAAGGGGGACTAGCGGGAGGAACCCACGAGCAGTACTTC. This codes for CSVEGGLAGGTHEQYF.

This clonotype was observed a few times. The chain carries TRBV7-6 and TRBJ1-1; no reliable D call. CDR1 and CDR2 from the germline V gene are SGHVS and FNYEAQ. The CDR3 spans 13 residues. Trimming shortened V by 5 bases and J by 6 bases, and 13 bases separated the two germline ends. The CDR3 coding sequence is TGTGCCAGCAGCCAATCCCCTCCCGCTGAAGCTTTCTTT. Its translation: CASSQSPPAEAFF.

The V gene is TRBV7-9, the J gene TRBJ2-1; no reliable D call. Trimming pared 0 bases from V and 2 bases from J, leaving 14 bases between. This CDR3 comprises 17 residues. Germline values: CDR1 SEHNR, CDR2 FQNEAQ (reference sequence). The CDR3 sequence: CASSLALGRITYNEQFF. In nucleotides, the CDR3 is TGTGCCAGCAGCTTAGCGCTGGGCAGAATTACCTACAATGAGCAGTTCTTC.

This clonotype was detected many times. CDR3 DNA: TGTGCCAGCAGCTTGGGTCTAGCGGGGGGACAAGAGACCCAGTACTTC. This gives the protein CASSLGLAGGQETQYF. The chain uses TRBV5-6 and TRBJ2-5, with 11 positions matching TRBD2. The CDR3 has 16 residues. V gave up 0 bases and J gave up 2 bases; unmatched junction bases: 3. The germline CDR1 and CDR2 sequences are SGHDT and YYEEEE.

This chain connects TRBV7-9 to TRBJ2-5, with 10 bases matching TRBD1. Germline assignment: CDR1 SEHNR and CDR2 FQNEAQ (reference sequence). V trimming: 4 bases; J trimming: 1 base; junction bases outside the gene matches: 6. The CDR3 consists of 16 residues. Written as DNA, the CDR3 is TGTGCCAGCAGCTCCCGCCGGGACAGGGGCCAAGAGACCCAGTACTTC. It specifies CASSSRRDRGQETQYF.